What follows are 26 T cell receptor beta chains derived from one specimen sequenced in a study of CD8 T cells in ankylosing spondylitis. TCRdb re-called the 5' RACE reads through MiXCR, storing one row per CDR3 protein. The sample contains tens of thousands of distinct CDR3 sequences, just under 4% of which appear only once. The sequenced material came from blood, either unsorted or a sorted T cell fraction (not recorded which). These receptors came from a female donor with ankylosing spondylitis or in good health (not recorded which).

The table lists this clonotype with many counts. J is TRBJ1-1 and V is TRBV9, with D possibly matching TRBD1 (6 bases). Germline CDR1 is SGDLS and CDR2 is YYNGEE. The CDR3 totals 15 residues. Trimming pared 4 bases from V and 1 base from J, leaving 14 bases between. CDR3 nucleotides: TGTGCCAGCAGCCCACGCGGGACAACGAACACTGAAGCTTTCTTT. This translates into CASSPRGTTNTEAFF.

This chain uses TRBV9 with TRBJ2-1, with TRBD2 matching 9 bases. Per germline, CDR1 SGDLS and CDR2 YYNGEE. J was trimmed by 6 bases and V by 3 bases; bases with no gene match: 10. This CDR3 is 16 amino acids long. The CDR3 sequence is CASSAAGSGGSNEQFF. CDR3 in DNA: TGTGCCAGCAGCGCAGCGGGTAGCGGGGGCTCCAATGAGCAGTTCTTC.

This clonotype showed up many times. The chain carries TRBV9 and TRBJ1-1; no reliable D call. Trimming removed 2 bases at V and 4 bases at J, with 15 bases between. The CDR3 totals 15 residues. CDR1 and CDR2 (germline): SGDLS, YYNGEE. CDR3 DNA: TGTGCCAGCAGCGTTTCTACCGGGGATACCACTGAAGCTTTCTTT. This translates into CASSVSTGDTTEAFF.

This clonotype has a count of ten or more. The chain is built from TRBV9 and TRBJ2-2; tentative D call: TRBD1 (6 bases). V was clipped by 4 bases and J by 3 bases, with 7 bases between them. Germline V gene data show CDR1 as SGDLS and CDR2 as YYNGEE. There are 13 residues in the CDR3. CDR3: CASSRTDTGELFF. CDR3 bases: TGTGCCAGCAGCCGGACAGACACCGGGGAGCTGTTTTTT.

This clonotype showed up many times. The V call is TRBV9, the J call TRBJ2-1, with D perhaps TRBD1 (5 bases). CDR1 and CDR2 from the germline V gene are SGDLS and YYNGEE. The CDR3 sequence is 12 residues long. V lost 4 bases and J 8 bases, leaving 10 bases between the germline ends. CDR3 in DNA: TGTGCCAGCAGCCCAGGGTCCTATGAGCAGTTCTTC. Its protein product is CASSPGSYEQFF.

This clonotype was observed a few times. The rearrangement links TRBV9 to TRBJ1-5; D gene unclear. V was clipped by 3 bases and J by 3 bases, with 7 bases between them. Looked up from germline, CDR1 is SGDLS and CDR2 is YYNGEE. This CDR3 contains 13 residues. Here the CDR3 DNA reads TGTGCCAGCAGCGGGCCCAACAATCAGCCCCAGCATTTT. This sequence encodes CASSGPNNQPQHF. Based on the CDR3 plus reference TRBV9 and TRBJ1-5, the full variable domain is DSGVTQTPKHLITATGQRVTLRCSPRSGDLSVYWYQQSLDQGLQFLIQYYNGEERAKGNILERFSAQQFPDLHSELNLSSLELGDSALYFCASSGPNNQPQHFGDGTRLSIL.

Many counts were recorded for this clonotype. V usage is TRBV9 and J usage is TRBJ1-4, with a weak D call TRBD1 (6 bases). The CDR3 runs to 17 residues. The germline gives CDR1 SGDLS, CDR2 YYNGEE. V lost 1 base, J lost 0 bases, and 13 bases lay in between. The CDR3 coding sequence is TGTGCCAGCAGCGTAACCCTAGGGGGAGCAACTAATGAAAAACTGTTTTTT. Translated, it gives CASSVTLGGATNEKLFF.

This clonotype appeared many times. The chain links TRBV9 to TRBJ1-6; D gene uncertain. V dropped 1 base and J dropped 9 bases, with 11 bases sitting between them. Germline loops: CDR1 SGDLS, CDR2 YYNGEE. CDR3 length: 14 residues. CDR3 sequence (DNA): TGTGCCAGCAGCGTATCGGGAGGTGGTTCACCCCTCCACTTT. Translating gives CASSVSGGGSPLHF. Combining the CDR3 with reference TRBV9 and TRBJ1-6 gives the whole variable domain DSGVTQTPKHLITATGQRVTLRCSPRSGDLSVYWYQQSLDQGLQFLIQYYNGEERAKGNILERFSAQQFPDLHSELNLSSLELGDSALYFCASSVSGGGSPLHFGNGTRLTVT.

The rearrangement links TRBV9 to TRBJ2-3, with 9 bases aligning to TRBD2. Germline CDR1 is SGDLS and CDR2 is YYNGEE. This CDR3 is built from 15 residues. Trimming took 4 bases from V and 6 from J; bases not matched to a gene: 9. The CDR3 sequence is CASSHPQRGDDTQYF. In DNA, the CDR3 is TGTGCCAGCAGCCACCCCCAGCGGGGGGATGATACGCAGTATTTT.

This chain joins TRBV9 and TRBJ2-1; the match to TRBD2 covers 9 bases. The CDR3 totals 19 residues. V was clipped by 1 base and J by 0 bases; unmatched bases: 11. Germline loops: CDR1 SGDLS, CDR2 YYNGEE. In DNA, the CDR3 is TGTGCCAGCAGCGTAAGGATGCGGGGGGGCACAGGCTCCTACAATGAGCAGTTCTTC. Its translation is CASSVRMRGGTGSYNEQFF.

This clonotype was observed many times. The chain couples TRBV9 to TRBJ2-2; D is uncertain. Germline assignment: CDR1 SGDLS and CDR2 YYNGEE. CDR3 length: 13 residues. V lost 0 bases to trimming and J lost 7 bases, with 7 bases between them. The CDR3 DNA follows: TGTGCCAGCAGCGTAGGGGAAATCGGGGAGCTGTTTTTT. This encodes CASSVGEIGELFF.

The J gene is TRBJ2-4, the V gene TRBV9; 12 positions match TRBD2. V was pared by 0 bases and J by 8 bases, with 9 bases of the junction left unmatched. This CDR3 is 17 amino acids long. CDR1 and CDR2 (germline): SGDLS, YYNGEE. CDR3: CASSVDPSGGALDIQYF. DNA of the CDR3: TGTGCCAGCAGCGTAGACCCTAGCGGGGGGGCCTTGGACATTCAGTACTTC.

At least ten counts were recorded for this clonotype. The chain has TRBV1 and TRBJ1-1; the table names TRBD1, a call not compared with the DNA. TRBV1 is labeled a pseudogene. The CDR3 runs 15 residues. The DNA of the CDR3 is TGCACCAGCAGACAGAATCCAGGGGGGGACACTGAAGCTTTCTTT. It translates to CTSRQNPGGDTEAFF.

This clonotype was detected many times. The chain uses TRBV9 and TRBJ2-3; D gene uncertain. Germline CDR1 and CDR2: SGDLS and YYNGEE. The CDR3 is 15 amino acids. V lost 3 bases and J 2 bases, leaving 13 bases between the germline ends. The CDR3 is CASSGVGAPTDTQYF. The CDR3 DNA reads as TGTGCCAGCAGCGGTGTGGGCGCGCCCACAGATACGCAGTATTTT.

At least ten counts were recorded for this clonotype. The rearrangement uses TRBV9 and TRBJ2-3, with TRBD1 identical over 7 bases. CDR1 and CDR2 from the germline V gene are SGDLS and YYNGEE. The CDR3 sequence is 15 residues long. With 4 bases clipped from V and 5 bases from J, the junction kept 10 bases outside the gene matches. The CDR3 protein is CASSIRQGLKDTQYF. CDR3 sequence (DNA): TGTGCCAGCAGCATCCGACAGGGTCTGAAAGATACGCAGTATTTT.

This clonotype was seen at least ten times. The rearrangement links TRBV9 to TRBJ1-2, with a weak D call TRBD1 (6 bases). The V gene's germline CDR1 is SGDLS and CDR2 YYNGEE. This CDR3 is built from 18 residues. V was cut by 4 bases and J by 6 bases, with 28 bases left in between. The CDR3 protein is CASSLAQTPGTGKNGYTF. CDR3 nucleotide sequence: TGTGCCAGCAGCCTAGCTCAGACCCCGGGTACAGGGAAGAATGGCTACACCTTC.

The table lists this clonotype with many counts. The genes are TRBV9 and TRBJ2-3; no firm D call. V was shortened by 2 bases and J by 4 bases, with 11 bases between the two germline ends. The CDR3 has 14 residues. The germline CDR1 and CDR2 sequences are SGDLS and YYNGEE. The CDR3 region has the DNA TGTGCCAGCAGCGTGGAGTACAGCGCAGATACGCAGTATTTT. The encoded protein is CASSVEYSADTQYF.

This clonotype is medium-sized (0.01 to 0.1%). The V and J genes are TRBV9 and TRBJ2-7; 8 bases fit TRBD1. This CDR3 has 15 residues. J was trimmed by 3 bases and V by 3 bases; bases with no gene match: 8. The V gene's germline CDR1 is SGDLS and CDR2 YYNGEE. CDR3 sequence: CASSEGARGLYEQYF. As DNA, the CDR3 is TGTGCCAGCAGCGAGGGGGCCAGGGGGCTCTACGAGCAGTACTTC.

This clonotype was seen repeatedly, ten times or more. V usage is TRBV1 and J usage is TRBJ1-1; TRBD1, the D gene given by the table, was not confirmed from the DNA. TRBV1 is a recognized pseudogene. This CDR3 comprises 17 residues. CDR3 amino acids: CTSKRDRSWLRNTEAFF. The DNA of the CDR3 is TGCACCAGTAAACGAGACAGGAGTTGGTTGAGGAACACTGAAGCTTTCTTT.

The chain joins TRBV9 to TRBJ1-2; D might be TRBD1 (5 bases). This CDR3 contains 15 residues. Germline CDR1 SGDLS, CDR2 YYNGEE. Trimming stripped 4 bases from V and 8 bases from J, with 21 bases between. CDR3 coding DNA: TGTGCCAGCAGCCCCGCGGGAGGGGCCCCAGGGGGCTACACCTTC. It specifies CASSPAGGAPGGYTF. The full variable domain, completed using reference TRBV9 and TRBJ1-2, is DSGVTQTPKHLITATGQRVTLRCSPRSGDLSVYWYQQSLDQGLQFLIQYYNGEERAKGNILERFSAQQFPDLHSELNLSSLELGDSALYFCASSPAGGAPGGYTFGSGTRLTVV.

Ten or more counts support this clonotype. The rearrangement uses TRBV9 and TRBJ1-2; no clear D. Germline CDR1 reads SGDLS; CDR2 reads YYNGEE. The CDR3 is 13 amino acids. The ends were cut back, 6 bases at V and 4 bases at J, with 13 bases in the middle. The CDR3, as DNA: TGTGCCAGCACCGGACGGGTGGGCTATGGCTACACCTTC. As protein: CASTGRVGYGYTF.

J is TRBJ2-5 and V is TRBV9, with D possibly matching TRBD2 (6 bases). V lost 2 bases and J lost 3, with 11 bases in between. Germline CDR1 is SGDLS and CDR2 is YYNGEE. The CDR3 contains 14 residues. CDR3 in amino acids: CASSVGLREETQYF. CDR3 bases: TGTGCCAGCAGCGTGGGACTTCGGGAAGAGACCCAGTACTTC.

This clonotype was counted at least ten times. This chain links TRBV9 with TRBJ2-2; D remains ambiguous. Germline V lookup: CDR1 SGDLS, CDR2 YYNGEE. The V gene lost 3 bases and the J gene lost 5 bases, with 5 bases spanning the gap. CDR3 size: 12 residues. CDR3 amino acids: CASSAETGELFF. The CDR3 coding sequence is TGTGCCAGCAGCGCCGAGACCGGGGAGCTGTTTTTT.

This clonotype was recorded at least ten times. V gene TRBV9 combines with J gene TRBJ1-4; TRBD1 might be the D (6 bases). This CDR3 has 15 residues. CDR1 SGDLS and CDR2 YYNGEE come from the germline V gene. With 4 bases removed from V and 8 bases from J, the gap between germline ends came to 18 bases. The CDR3 nucleotides are TGTGCCAGCAGCCTAAGAGGGGGAGAGAGCGAAAAACTGTTTTTT. Protein sequence: CASSLRGGESEKLFF.

By frequency in the sample, this clonotype is medium-sized (0.01 to 0.1%). J is TRBJ2-4 and V is TRBV9; the match to TRBD2 covers 8 bases. Losses at the gene ends were 0 bases for V and 7 bases for J; bases not matched to a gene: 6. This CDR3 is built from 15 residues. The germline V gene has CDR1 SGDLS and CDR2 YYNGEE. The CDR3 nucleotides read TGTGCCAGCAGCGTAGCGGGTAGCGGGGCCAACATTCAGTACTTC. Its translation is CASSVAGSGANIQYF. Based on the CDR3 plus reference TRBV9 and TRBJ2-4, the full variable domain is DSGVTQTPKHLITATGQRVTLRCSPRSGDLSVYWYQQSLDQGLQFLIQYYNGEERAKGNILERFSAQQFPDLHSELNLSSLELGDSALYFCASSVAGSGANIQYFGAGTRLSVL.

The table lists this clonotype with many counts. This chain joins TRBV9 and TRBJ2-7; D is undetermined. This CDR3 is built from 15 residues. Germline lookup yields CDR1 SGDLS and CDR2 YYNGEE. The V gene lost 3 bases and the J gene lost 0 bases, with 13 bases spanning the gap. CDR3 residues: CASSATPASSYEQYF. Here the CDR3 DNA reads TGTGCCAGCAGCGCGACCCCCGCGAGCTCCTACGAGCAGTACTTC. The full variable domain, rest sourced from reference TRBV9 and TRBJ2-7, is DSGVTQTPKHLITATGQRVTLRCSPRSGDLSVYWYQQSLDQGLQFLIQYYNGEERAKGNILERFSAQQFPDLHSELNLSSLELGDSALYFCASSATPASSYEQYFGPGTRLTVT.